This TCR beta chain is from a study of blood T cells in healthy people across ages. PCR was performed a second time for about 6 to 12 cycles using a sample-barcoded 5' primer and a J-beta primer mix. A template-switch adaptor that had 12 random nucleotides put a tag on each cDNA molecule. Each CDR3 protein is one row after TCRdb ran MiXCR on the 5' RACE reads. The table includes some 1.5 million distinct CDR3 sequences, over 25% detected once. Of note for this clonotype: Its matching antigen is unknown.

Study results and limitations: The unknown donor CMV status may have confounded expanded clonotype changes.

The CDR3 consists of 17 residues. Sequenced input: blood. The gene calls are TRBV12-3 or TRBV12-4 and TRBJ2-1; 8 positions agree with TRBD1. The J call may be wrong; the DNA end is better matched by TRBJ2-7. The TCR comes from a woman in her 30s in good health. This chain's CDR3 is CASTPKRDRSSYNEQYF. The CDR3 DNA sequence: TGTGCCAGCACCCCAAAAAGGGACAGGAGCTCCTACAATGAGCAGTACTTC.